This TCR beta chain appears in the sequencing data of a study of T cell repertoires in cytomegalovirus infection. The wider study: Indicated by public TCR beta signatures were CMV infection and matching HLA type.

TCRdb fed the reads into MiXCR, producing one record per CDR3 protein. Among almost 550,000 distinct CDR3 sequences listed, approximately 17% were seen once. Study-level findings and limits: Based on cumulative public TCR beta family frequency, carriers of CMV plus the relevant HLA were identified. Predominance within the ex vivo response was attributable to HLA-C-restricted CMV-specific TCR beta clonotypes.

There are a few counts of this clonotype. Antigen unknown. Germline V gives CDR1 ENHRY, CDR2 SYGVKD. With 4 bases removed from V and 0 bases from J, the gap between germline ends came to 10 bases. CDR3 length: 15 residues. The chain employs TRBV10-3 and TRBJ1-5, with D possibly being TRBD1 (5 bases). This TCR derives from a human donor in good health (CMV status not recorded). Some clones in this sample may be carry-over from other donors' samples. Sequencing was carried out using CD8+ T cells from PBMCs. The CDR3 protein is CAISVGGDSNQPQHF. In DNA form, the CDR3 reads TGTGCCATCAGTGTGGGGGGGGATAGCAATCAGCCCCAGCATTTT.